Listed here are 29 T cell receptor beta chains from one sample, sequenced in a study of shared clonotypes between healthy human individuals. TCRdb's copy holds only in-frame clones and misses some; the assay was immunoSEQ multiplex PCR. Seen here are roughly 480,000 clones, roughly 85% observed once, and the top ten hold approximately 12%. Input material: PBMCs. These receptors were taken from a woman in her thirties or forties in good health. Some clones in this sample may be carry-over from other donors' samples.

The J gene is TRBJ2-7, the V gene TRBV11-2; D gene ambiguous. The CDR3 has 14 amino acids. V lost 5 bases to trimming and J lost 1 base, with 12 bases between them. CDR1 and CDR2 from the germline V gene are SGHAT and FQNNGV. The CDR3 protein is CASSRGRISYEQYF. The CDR3 DNA reads as TGTGCCAGCAGCCGTGGACGGATATCCTACGAGCAGTACTTC.

The chain combines TRBV9 with TRBJ1-1; perhaps TRBD1 as D (6 bases). CDR3 length: 14 residues. Germline V gives CDR1 SGDLS, CDR2 YYNGEE. Trimming took off 3 bases at V and 4 bases at J, with 13 bases between the two ends. CDR3 sequence: CASSETGTITEAFF. DNA of the CDR3: TGTGCCAGCAGCGAAACAGGGACGATCACTGAAGCTTTCTTT.

The rearrangement links TRBV7-2 to TRBJ2-1, with TRBD1 matching over 10 bases. V gave up 1 base and J gave up 7 bases; unmatched junction bases: 7. CDR3 length: 16 amino acids. Germline assignment: CDR1 SGHTA and CDR2 FQGNSA. The CDR3 loop reads CASSLGGTGEWNEQFF. CDR3 nucleotide sequence: TGTGCCAGCAGCTTAGGTGGGACAGGGGAATGGAATGAGCAGTTCTTC.

This clone was counted many times. The gene calls are TRBV7-7 and TRBJ2-5; tentative D call: TRBD1 (5 bases). V was shortened by 3 bases and J by 7 bases, with 15 bases between the two germline ends. Germline V gene lookup returns CDR1 SSHAT and CDR2 FNYEAQ (reference sequence). CDR3 size: 14 residues. CDR3 residues: CASSLGLLPRTQYF. The CDR3 DNA reads TGTGCCAGCAGCTTGGGGCTCCTGCCGCGGACCCAGTACTTC.

This chain connects TRBV28 to TRBJ1-5; no clear D. Germline CDR1 and CDR2: MDHEN and SYDVKM. V lost 3 bases, J lost 6 bases, and 12 bases lay in between. The CDR3 length is 14 residues. The CDR3 reads CASSFPSPSQPQHF. DNA for the CDR3: TGTGCCAGCAGTTTTCCTTCCCCAAGTCAGCCCCAGCATTTT.

This chain links TRBV9 with TRBJ2-3; 9 positions agree with TRBD1. Trimming removed 4 bases from V and 4 bases from J; junction bases left unmatched: 7. CDR1 SGDLS and CDR2 YYNGEE come from the germline V gene. The CDR3 is 15 residues long. Here the CDR3 DNA reads TGTGCCAGCAGCTTCCGGGACAGGGCTCCAGATACGCAGTATTTT. It yields the protein CASSFRDRAPDTQYF.

This chain joins TRBV9 and TRBJ1-3; D uncertain. Per germline, CDR1 SGDLS and CDR2 YYNGEE. The CDR3 is made up of 15 amino acids. The V end lost 0 bases, the J end lost 2 bases, and 9 bases lay between the germline ends. The CDR3 loop is CASSVEATAGNTIYF. CDR3 in DNA: TGTGCCAGCAGCGTAGAGGCAACTGCTGGAAACACCATATATTTT. The full variable domain, its missing parts supplied by reference TRBV9 and TRBJ1-3, is DSGVTQTPKHLITATGQRVTLRCSPRSGDLSVYWYQQSLDQGLQFLIQYYNGEERAKGNILERFSAQQFPDLHSELNLSSLELGDSALYFCASSVEATAGNTIYFGEGSWLTVV.

The rearrangement links TRBV9 to TRBJ2-3; 8 bases line up with TRBD2. Germline V gene data show CDR1 as SGDLS and CDR2 as YYNGEE. Trimming cost V 3 bases and J 6 bases; bases outside gene matches: 9. This CDR3 comprises 15 residues. Here the CDR3 reads CASSAAGRAWDTQYF. The CDR3 bases are TGTGCCAGCAGCGCGGCCGGGAGGGCCTGGGATACGCAGTATTTT.

The chain recombines TRBV10-3 with TRBJ1-5; 7 bases match TRBD1. The CDR3 length is 14 residues. The germline V gene has CDR1 ENHRY and CDR2 SYGVKD. Germline trimming cut 6 bases from V and 6 bases from J; bases unmatched to any gene: 8. The CDR3 spells CAISPQGEGQPQHF. The CDR3 DNA follows: TGTGCCATCAGCCCCCAGGGGGAGGGTCAGCCCCAGCATTTT.

This clone was recorded once. The chain joins TRBV18 to TRBJ2-7, with 9 bases that match TRBD1. The CDR3 consists of 14 residues. V trimming: 7 bases; J trimming: 2 bases; junction bases outside the gene matches: 6. Germline lookup yields CDR1 KGHSH and CDR2 LQKENI. The CDR3 DNA reads as TGTGCCAGCTGCCCGGGACAGGGCCCCTACGAGCAGTACTTC. It is translated as CASCPGQGPYEQYF.

The chain carries TRBV5-3 and TRBJ2-3; 7 nucleotides align to TRBD2. Being an ORF, TRBV5-3 has a function that is uncertain. J was trimmed by 2 bases and V by 2 bases; bases with no gene match: 8. The CDR3 runs to 16 residues. CDR3 sequence: CARSFPLAGVTDTQYF. CDR3 sequence (DNA): TGTGCCAGAAGCTTCCCCTTGGCGGGAGTCACAGATACGCAGTATTTT.

In this sample, this clone turned up a few times. The chain joins TRBV7-8 to TRBJ2-2; D gene ambiguous. The CDR3 extends over 14 amino acids. Germline V gene lookup returns CDR1 SGHVS and CDR2 FQNEAQ. V was clipped by 1 base and J by 2 bases, with 5 bases between them. The CDR3 nucleotides are TGTGCCAGCAGCTTAGTCGGCAACACCGGGGAGCTGTTTTTT. Translating gives CASSLVGNTGELFF. The full variable domain, completed using reference TRBV7-8 and TRBJ2-2, is GAGVSQSPRYKVAKRGQDVALRCDPISGHVSLFWYQQALGQGPEFLTYFQNEAQLDKSGLPSDRFFAERPEGSVSTLKIQRTQQEDSAVYLCASSLVGNTGELFFGEGSRLTVL.

About this clone itself: One end of the junction does not line up with germline, which may come from a read error. The chain has TRBV9 and TRBJ2-7; possibly TRBD2 for D (6 bases). The CDR3 extends over 13 amino acids. Germline CDR1 is SGDLS and CDR2 is YYNGEE. The CDR3 loop is CASSAGLSSEQYF. The CDR3 DNA reads as TGTGCCAGCAGCGCGGGACTTTCCTCCGAGCAGTACTTC.

CDR3 protein: CASDGDRGEKLFF. For the CDR3, the DNA is TGTGCCAGCGATGGGGACCGAGGGGAAAAACTGTTTTTT. The genes are TRBV6-1 and TRBJ1-4, with a tentative D call TRBD1 (5 bases). CDR1 MNHNS and CDR2 SASEGT come from the germline V gene. This CDR3 spans 13 amino acids. The V gene lost 8 bases and the J gene lost 8 bases, with 15 bases spanning the gap.

The chain employs TRBV15 and TRBJ2-5; unclear D gene. This CDR3 is 12 amino acids long. The V gene lost 2 bases and the J gene lost 2 bases, with 3 bases spanning the gap. Germline values: CDR1 LNHNV, CDR2 YYDKDF (reference sequence). CDR3 sequence: CATSRPQETQYF. In DNA form, the CDR3 reads TGTGCCACCAGCAGACCTCAAGAGACCCAGTACTTC. The variable domain in full, completed from reference TRBV15 and TRBJ2-5, reads DAMVIQNPRYQVTQFGKPVTLSCSQTLNHNVMYWYQQKSSQAPKLLFHYYDKDFNNEADTPDNFQSRRPNTSFCFLDIRSPGLGDTAMYLCATSRPQETQYFGPGTRLLVL.

The chain recombines TRBV11-2 with TRBJ2-5; a weak D match, TRBD2 (6 bases). The CDR3 is 14 residues long. The V gene's germline CDR1 is SGHAT and CDR2 FQNNGV. Trimming took 0 bases from V and 9 from J, leaving 14 bases between them. The CDR3 sequence: CASSLDYGGSPQYF. The CDR3 region has the DNA TGTGCCAGCAGCTTAGATTATGGGGGGTCACCCCAGTACTTC.

The CDR3 region has the DNA TGTGCCTGGGGGCGGGACATCGAAGCTTTCTTT. This translates into CAWGRDIEAFF. The gene calls are TRBV30 and TRBJ1-1, with D perhaps TRBD1 (6 bases). The length of the CDR3 is 11 residues. In germline, CDR1 is GTSNPN, CDR2 SVGIG (reference sequence). V was cut by 5 bases and J by 8 bases, with 12 bases left in between.

The gene calls are TRBV11-2 and TRBJ2-5; 13 bases line up with TRBD2. CDR3 size: 16 residues. Germline values: CDR1 SGHAT, CDR2 FQNNGV. V dropped 3 bases and J dropped 5; count of bases not matched to a gene: 6. The CDR3 is CASSFGLAGVYETQYF. The CDR3 nucleotides read TGTGCCAGCAGCTTCGGACTAGCGGGAGTGTACGAGACCCAGTACTTC.

V is TRBV14 and J is TRBJ2-1; 7 positions match TRBD1. The CDR3 consists of 13 residues. V shed 3 bases, J shed 8 bases, and the junction held 4 bases outside the gene matches. Germline loops: CDR1 SGHDN, CDR2 FVKESK. This CDR3 reads CASSQKGADEQFF. The CDR3, as DNA: TGTGCCAGCAGCCAGAAGGGGGCAGATGAGCAGTTCTTC.

The rearrangement links TRBV18 to TRBJ2-7; D remains ambiguous. The CDR3 runs 11 residues. Germline-derived CDR1 and CDR2 are KGHSH and LQKENI. V lost 2 bases and J 5 bases, leaving 4 bases between the germline ends. CDR3 nucleotides: TGTGCCAGCTCACCAAAGAACGAGCAGTACTTC. Protein product: CASSPKNEQYF.

This sequence joins TRBV10-3 and TRBJ2-3, with 8 bases that match TRBD2. The CDR3 consists of 14 residues. Germline CDR1 reads ENHRY; CDR2 reads SYGVKD. V lost 7 bases and J lost 0; bases outside the gene matches: 3. The CDR3 DNA is TGTGCCATCAAGACTAGCGCTAGCACAGATACGCAGTATTTT. It encodes CAIKTSASTDTQYF.

This clone appeared a few times. The rearrangement uses TRBV13 and TRBJ2-3; the D gene is possibly TRBD2 (6 bases). Per germline, CDR1 PRHDT and CDR2 FYEKMQ (reference sequence). The V and J ends lost 4 bases and 4 bases respectively, with 9 bases between them. CDR3 length: 13 residues. The CDR3 protein is CASSWGTADTQYF. In nucleotides, the CDR3 is TGTGCCAGCAGCTGGGGGACTGCAGATACGCAGTATTTT.

This chain connects TRBV5-1 to TRBJ2-2; 12 nucleotides agree with TRBD2. CDR3 size: 17 residues. V lost 1 base, J lost 6 bases, and 7 bases stayed unmatched. The germline gives CDR1 SGHRS, CDR2 YFSETQ. The DNA of the CDR3 is TGCGCCAGCAGCTTGACCCGACTAGCGGGAGTTGCCGGGGAGCTGTTTTTT. It encodes CASSLTRLAGVAGELFF. Using reference TRBV5-1 and TRBJ2-2 for the parts outside the CDR3, the full variable domain is KAGVTQTPRYLIKTRGQQVTLSCSPISGHRSVSWYQQTPGQGLQFLFEYFSETQRNKGNFPGRFSGRQFSNSRSEMNVSTLELGDSALYLCASSLTRLAGVAGELFFGEGSRLTVL.

This clone came up a few times. The chain joins TRBV7-2 to TRBJ2-5; 7 nucleotides match TRBD2. This CDR3 comprises 18 residues. The V gene end was trimmed by 3 bases and the J gene end by 4 bases; junction bases not matched to a gene: 17. CDR1 is SGHTA, CDR2 FQGNSA, per germline. The CDR3 region has the DNA TGTGCCAGCAGCTTGGGGCACCTTAGGCGGGGGACGGGAGAGACCCAGTACTTC. Encoded protein: CASSLGHLRRGTGETQYF.

The chain joins TRBV9 to TRBJ2-1; possibly TRBD2 for D (6 bases). The CDR3 is 12 amino acids. Germline V gene sequence: CDR1 SGDLS, CDR2 YYNGEE. Trimming took 2 bases from V and 9 from J, leaving 9 bases between them. The CDR3: CASSVEGGEQFF. For the CDR3, the DNA is TGTGCCAGCAGCGTCGAGGGAGGTGAGCAGTTCTTC.

In its sample, this clone was seen once. The chain carries TRBV14 and TRBJ2-1; TRBD2 might be the D (6 bases). CDR3 length equals 15 residues. V lost 2 bases, J lost 6 bases, and 14 bases lay in between. Germline CDR1 SGHDN, CDR2 FVKESK. The DNA of the CDR3 is TGTGCCAGCAGCCAACGAGCTCTGACTAGCAATGAGCAGTTCTTC. Its protein is CASSQRALTSNEQFF.

The chain is built from TRBV30 and TRBJ2-7, with 8 bases that match TRBD2. CDR1 is GTSNPN, CDR2 SVGIG, per germline (reference sequence). This CDR3 has 13 residues. V lost 3 bases and J lost 2; bases outside the gene matches: 3. The CDR3 region has the DNA TGTGCCTGGAGGGGACTAGGGACCTACGAGCAGTACTTC. Translated, it gives CAWRGLGTYEQYF.

The rearrangement uses TRBV7-8 and TRBJ1-1, with 7 bases that match TRBD1. Germline trimming cut 5 bases from V and 3 bases from J; bases unmatched to any gene: 9. This CDR3 is built from 15 residues. Germline V gives CDR1 SGHVS, CDR2 FQNEAQ. CDR3 DNA sequence: TGTGCCAGCAGCCCGCGGGACAGCCCATACACTGAAGCTTTCTTT. It specifies CASSPRDSPYTEAFF.

This CDR3 reads CASSQEAARGYTF. The CDR3 DNA reads TGTGCCAGCAGCCAAGAGGCAGCGCGGGGCTACACCTTC. The chain combines TRBV4-2 with TRBJ1-2; D call uncertain. Germline CDR1 is LGHNA and CDR2 is YNFKEQ. V lost 0 bases and J 8 bases, leaving 10 bases between the germline ends. This CDR3 spans 13 amino acids.